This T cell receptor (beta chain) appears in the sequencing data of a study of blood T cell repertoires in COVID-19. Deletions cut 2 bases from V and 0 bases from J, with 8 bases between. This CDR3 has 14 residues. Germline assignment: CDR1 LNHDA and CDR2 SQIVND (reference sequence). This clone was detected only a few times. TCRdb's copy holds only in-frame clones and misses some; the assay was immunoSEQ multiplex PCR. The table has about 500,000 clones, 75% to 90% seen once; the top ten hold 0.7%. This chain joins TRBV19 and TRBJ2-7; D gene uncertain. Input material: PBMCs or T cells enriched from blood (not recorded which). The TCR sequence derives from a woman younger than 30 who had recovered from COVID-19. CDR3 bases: TGTGCCAGTAGTATATTATACACCTCCTACGAGCAGTACTTC. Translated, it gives CASSILYTSYEQYF.